Below, 25 T cell receptor beta chains from the same sample are listed, as sequenced in a study of CD8+ T cells in alopecia areata. Treatment described: oral pan-JAK inhibitor, 5-10 mg twice daily. It was cDNA, reverse transcribed from extracted RNA, that served as the sequencing template. Measured with immunoSEQ multiplex PCR; TCRdb has only the in-frame clones, and not every one. The data show 95,000 to 100,000 clones, with just under 60% seen just once and 15% to 20% held by the top ten. Sample: CD8+ T cells sorted from blood, taken at approximately week 56, from a patient treated with tofacitinib. The receptor source for this set is a human donor with alopecia areata.

CDR3 residues: CASSVVYGTEQFF. CDR3 DNA sequence: TGTGCCAGCAGCGTAGTTTATGGGACAGAGCAGTTCTTC. J is TRBJ2-1 and V is TRBV9, with D possibly being TRBD1 (6 bases). The V end was cut by 0 bases, the J end by 10 bases, with 11 bases between. Germline values: CDR1 SGDLS, CDR2 YYNGEE. The CDR3 length is 13 residues.

The rearrangement uses TRBV23-1 and TRBJ1-1, with D possibly being TRBD1 (5 bases). TRBV23-1 is an open reading frame, and its role is uncertain. The CDR3 covers 17 residues. The V gene lost 0 bases and the J gene lost 2 bases, with 16 bases spanning the gap. This CDR3 is CASSQSASLTGNTEAFF. CDR3 coding DNA: TGCGCCAGCAGTCAATCCGCTTCTTTAACAGGAAACACTGAAGCTTTCTTT.

The J gene is TRBJ1-1, the V gene TRBV19; 10 bases are a match to TRBD1. Germline V lookup: CDR1 LNHDA, CDR2 SQIVND (reference sequence). The CDR3 is 11 amino acids. Germline trimming cut 5 bases from V and 12 bases from J; bases unmatched to any gene: 3. The CDR3 region is CASSRDRGTFF. CDR3 in DNA: TGTGCCAGTAGTCGGGACAGGGGTACTTTCTTT.

The chain is built from TRBV27 and TRBJ2-3; no definite D call. The V end was cut by 0 bases, the J end by 2 bases, with 9 bases between. Germline V gene sequence: CDR1 MNHEY, CDR2 SMNVEV (reference sequence). This CDR3 contains 15 residues. CDR3 loop: CASSLSLPPTDTQYF. The CDR3 coding sequence is TGTGCCAGCAGTTTATCCCTCCCCCCCACAGATACGCAGTATTTT.

The chain recombines TRBV9 with TRBJ2-5; D is possibly TRBD1 (6 bases). Between the trimmed V and J ends, which lost 2 bases and 2 bases, there was a span of 16 bases. The CDR3 sequence is 16 residues long. Germline V gene lookup returns CDR1 SGDLS and CDR2 YYNGEE. The CDR3 DNA reads as TGTGCCAGCAGCGTCAGTTACAGGGCGCGACAAGAGACCCAGTACTTC. Translated: CASSVSYRARQETQYF.

As DNA, the CDR3 is TGTGCCAGCAGCCGAGGACAGGCCGGTCAGCCCCAGCATTTT. Its translation is CASSRGQAGQPQHF. This chain connects TRBV13 to TRBJ1-5; TRBD1 matches 7 bases. This CDR3 is 14 amino acids long. With V trimmed by 5 bases and J by 6 bases, 7 bases remained unmatched. Germline V gene lookup returns CDR1 PRHDT and CDR2 FYEKMQ (reference sequence).

This clone occurred a few times. V is TRBV5-1 and J is TRBJ1-5; D is possibly TRBD1 (5 bases). V was shortened by 2 bases and J by 0 bases, with 9 bases between the two germline ends. CDR3 length: 15 residues. Germline assignment: CDR1 SGHRS and CDR2 YFSETQ. CDR3 sequence: CASSFRQSSNQPQHF. CDR3 bases: TGCGCCAGCAGCTTCAGACAGAGTAGCAATCAGCCCCAGCATTTT.

This clone occurred a few times. The chain joins TRBV7-9 to TRBJ2-3, with D perhaps assigned TRBD1 or TRBD2 (5 bases each). Germline V CDR1 and CDR2: SEHNR, FQNEAQ (reference sequence). Trimming took off 5 bases at V and 0 bases at J, with 21 bases between the two ends. The CDR3 totals 18 residues. CDR3 sequence reads: CASSIIRDGESSTDTQYF. CDR3 coding DNA: TGTGCCAGCAGCATTATCCGGGACGGAGAGTCTAGCACAGATACGCAGTATTTT.

CDR3 loop: CASSHPLEEPGNTIYF. CDR3 nucleotides: TGCGCCAGCAGCCACCCCCTAGAGGAGCCTGGAAACACCATATATTTT. The chain links TRBV4-1 to TRBJ1-3; D call uncertain. CDR3 size: 16 residues. Germline CDR1 is MGHRA and CDR2 is YSYEKL. V was trimmed by 3 bases and J by 2 bases, leaving 14 bases between them.

The chain carries TRBV14 and TRBJ2-3; D gene ambiguous. V lost 4 bases to trimming and J lost 2 bases, with 10 bases between them. This CDR3 is built from 14 residues. From germline, CDR1 is SGHDN and CDR2 FVKESK. The CDR3 sequence: CASSLLRHTDTQYF. CDR3 DNA sequence: TGTGCCAGCAGCCTCCTCCGCCACACAGATACGCAGTATTTT.

V is TRBV13 and J is TRBJ1-5; weak D call: TRBD1 (6 bases). The CDR3 contains 15 residues. Germline-derived CDR1 and CDR2 are PRHDT and FYEKMQ (reference sequence). V lost 0 bases, J lost 4 bases, and 10 bases lay in between. The CDR3 nucleotides read TGTGCCAGCAGCTTAGGGGGGGCGAGGAATCAGCCCCAGCATTTT. Protein product: CASSLGGARNQPQHF.

This clone was counted a few times. The gene calls are TRBV9 and TRBJ2-7, with TRBD1 matching 8 bases. Germline-derived CDR1 and CDR2 are SGDLS and YYNGEE. The J segment lost 5 bases and the V segment lost 4 bases, leaving 8 bases of the junction unmatched. This CDR3 has 14 amino acids. The CDR3 sequence is CASSHPDRDDEQYF. Written as DNA, the CDR3 is TGTGCCAGCAGCCATCCGGACAGGGATGACGAGCAGTACTTC.

This rearrangement joins TRBV9 to TRBJ1-2; D is unclear. The CDR3 has 9 amino acids. Germline V gene sequence: CDR1 SGDLS, CDR2 YYNGEE. Trimming removed 3 bases at V and 14 bases at J, with 8 bases between. The DNA for the CDR3 is TGTGCCAGCAGCGCCCCCCTAACCTTC. It is translated as CASSAPLTF.

In its sample, this clone was seen a few times. The chain combines TRBV6-5 with TRBJ1-2; no clear D. With 4 bases removed from V and 8 bases from J, the gap between germline ends came to 23 bases. The CDR3 runs 16 residues. Germline CDR1 reads MNHEY; CDR2 reads SVGAGI. The CDR3 coding sequence is TGTGCCAGCAGTTTTACTTACTGCTTTCGCTGCGAGGGCTACACCTTC. This gives the protein CASSFTYCFRCEGYTF.

Points on this clone: A read error may produce the germline difference seen at one junction end. V and J are TRBV7-7 and TRBJ2-2; TRBD2 agrees at 10 bases. Germline CDR1 reads SSHAT; CDR2 reads FNYEAQ (reference sequence). The CDR3 loop spans 16 amino acids. CDR3 bases: TGTGCTAGCAGCCTCCCTAGCGGGGGAGGCACCGGGGAGCTGTTTTTT. Amino acids: CASSLPSGGGTGELFF. Full variable domain (missing parts from reference TRBV7-7 and TRBJ2-2): GAGVSQSPRYKVTKRGQDVTLRCDPISSHATLYWYQQALGQGPEFLTYFNYEAQPDKSGLPSDRFSAERPEGSISTLTIQRTEQRDSAMYRCASSLPSGGGTGELFFGEGSRLTVL.

This sequence joins TRBV6-5 and TRBJ2-1, with 9 bases aligning to TRBD2. Unmatched junction bases numbered 7, after V lost 5 bases and J lost 5 bases. CDR1 MNHEY and CDR2 SVGAGI come from the germline V gene. This CDR3 is built from 15 residues. The CDR3 loop reads CASSLAGSRDNEQFF. The DNA of the CDR3 is TGTGCCAGCAGTCTAGCGGGGAGTCGGGACAATGAGCAGTTCTTC.

The CDR3 here is CASSPGQRDEKLFF. The CDR3 DNA reads TGTGCCAGCAGTCCGGGACAGAGAGATGAAAAACTGTTTTTT. This chain links TRBV27 with TRBJ1-4; TRBD1 matches 7 bases. Germline V gene data show CDR1 as MNHEY and CDR2 as SMNVEV (reference sequence). V trimming: 5 bases; J trimming: 6 bases; junction bases outside the gene matches: 6. The CDR3 consists of 14 residues.

The DNA for the CDR3 is TGCGCCAGCAGCCAAGATGGCGTGGGGCCCTCTCAGCCCCAGCATTTT. This encodes CASSQDGVGPSQPQHF. J is TRBJ1-5 and V is TRBV4-1, with a possible D match to TRBD1 (5 bases). The CDR3 sequence is 16 residues long. Germline CDR1 is MGHRA and CDR2 is YSYEKL. V lost 0 bases and J 6 bases, leaving 15 bases between the germline ends.

The chain combines TRBV5-1 with TRBJ1-4; unclear D gene. Germline V gene sequence: CDR1 SGHRS, CDR2 YFSETQ. Trimming pared 0 bases from V and 5 bases from J, leaving 5 bases between. This CDR3 has 13 amino acids. The chain's CDR3 is CASSLAGNEKLFF. Written as DNA, the CDR3 is TGCGCCAGCAGCTTGGCAGGAAATGAAAAACTGTTTTTT.

The chain uses TRBV15 and TRBJ2-7; no clear D. The CDR3 consists of 13 residues. The V end was cut by 4 bases, the J end by 0 bases, with 7 bases between. Germline CDR1 and CDR2: LNHNV and YYDKDF (reference sequence). CDR3 DNA: TGTGCCACCAGCAAGAGTGACTCCTACGAGCAGTACTTC. Translation gives CATSKSDSYEQYF.

The chain couples TRBV14 to TRBJ2-7; maybe TRBD2 (6 bases). Trimming removed 0 bases at V and 0 bases at J, with 18 bases between. From germline, CDR1 is SGHDN and CDR2 FVKESK. The CDR3 consists of 18 residues. In DNA, the CDR3 is TGTGCCAGCAGCCAAGACCTGGAAGGGACTTACTACTCCTACGAGCAGTACTTC. It translates to CASSQDLEGTYYSYEQYF.

This clone was picked up a small number of times. The CDR3 protein is CASRHTTGAGANVLTF. CDR3 DNA: TGCGCCAGCAGACATACGACAGGGGCTGGGGCCAACGTCCTGACTTTC. This rearrangement joins TRBV5-1 to TRBJ2-6, with TRBD1 matching over 8 bases. The CDR3 is 16 residues long. Per the germline V gene, CDR1 is SGHRS and CDR2 is YFSETQ. The V gene end was trimmed by 5 bases and the J gene end by 2 bases; junction bases not matched to a gene: 6.

J is TRBJ1-3 and V is TRBV7-6; 8 bases match TRBD1. J was trimmed by 3 bases and V by 5 bases; bases with no gene match: 6. The CDR3 is made up of 15 amino acids. CDR1 SGHVS and CDR2 FNYEAQ come from the germline V gene. CDR3 region: CASSDDRGGGNTIYF. The CDR3 nucleotides are TGTGCCAGCAGCGATGACAGGGGTGGTGGAAACACCATATATTTT.

The chain uses TRBV30 and TRBJ1-6, with D perhaps matching TRBD1 (6 bases). V was trimmed by 4 bases and J by 7 bases, leaving 20 bases between them. Germline assignment: CDR1 GTSNPN and CDR2 SVGIG (reference sequence). The CDR3 consists of 16 residues. This chain's CDR3 is CAWTQEVNRDNSPLHF. The CDR3 region has the DNA TGTGCCTGGACACAGGAGGTGAACAGGGACAATTCACCCCTCCACTTT.

This clone was observed a few times. J is TRBJ2-1 and V is TRBV29-1; TRBD2 matches at 8 bases. The CDR3 contains 17 residues. CDR1 and CDR2 (germline): SQVTM, ANQGSEA. Losses at the gene ends were 1 base for V and 4 bases for J; bases not matched to a gene: 12. The CDR3 is CSVEGRAGALVYNEQFF. The CDR3 DNA follows: TGCAGCGTTGAAGGTCGAGCGGGGGCTTTAGTATACAATGAGCAGTTCTTC.